This T cell receptor (beta chain) is from a study of CD8+ T cells in alopecia areata. As to this clone: Its antigen is as yet unknown.

Study results and caveats: Sequencing of scalp samples also captures resident alphabeta T cells of normal skin.

The CDR3 is made up of 15 amino acids. Germline CDR1 reads SGHRS; CDR2 reads YFSETQ. V was cut by 1 base and J by 8 bases, with 16 bases left in between. After isolation, RNA underwent reverse transcription to generate cDNA as the sequencing template. Profiled with immunoSEQ multiplex PCR; TCRdb holds only in-frame clones, not every one. The sample lists approximately 140,000 clones, roughly 50% occurring once. This chain connects TRBV5-1 to TRBJ1-5; D is ambiguous. The sequenced sample was CD4+ T cells sorted from blood. This receptor was obtained from a human donor with alopecia areata. DNA for the CDR3: TGCGCCAGCAGCTTGTCCCCAGGCCCGGGTGAGCCCCAGCATTTT. It is translated as CASSLSPGPGEPQHF.